One T cell receptor beta chain is described in this entry. The antigen this receptor binds is unknown. Base qualities are not at hand, and no much larger clone is one base apart. These data originate in a study of cytomegalovirus exposure and HLA in healthy donors (dated by TCRdb to 2016 to 2017). Some background on the complete study: According to a later analysis, one platform produced both the 100 to 150 validation repertoires and the 730 or so repertoires of the first cohort. The study was designed to test whether signatures of past pathogen exposure could be identified by cataloging public T cell receptors. Along with the roughly 700-subject first cohort, a separate validation cohort of over a hundred different subjects was used. The study combined high-throughput TCR immunosequencing, statistical association of individual TCRs with disease status, and machine learning to predict cytomegalovirus infection status. General findings and caveats noted by the study authors: While some public TCRs were present in many individuals, most TCR sequences turned up only very rarely across donors. The authors suggested that the approach could potentially be generalized to other disease states and immunological phenotypes. The study gave a list of 150 to 200 TCR beta chains associated with cytomegalovirus. In both the original and validation cohorts, the classifier was reported to diagnose cytomegalovirus status with high specificity and sensitivity. A later analysis found that TCRs clustered in the first cohort also tended to co-occur in the approximately 120 validation repertoires, with more than 90% of cluster scores above 0. The validation cohort had no HLA typing available for a later analysis, so co-occurrence within that cohort was assessed over all 120 or so repertoires. In vitro tests confirmed that a few of the cytomegalovirus-associated TCR beta chains recognize cytomegalovirus antigens.

The donors were included in the validation cohort of roughly 130 subjects, a group kept apart from the approximately 700-subject first cohort. The library was generated by the immunoSEQ multiplex PCR assay. Regarding the original processing steps: A statistical classification framework was developed to diagnose cytomegalovirus status using the catalog of TCR beta chain sequences. Drawn from immuneACCESS, this table holds only the in-frame rearrangements with V and J called that TCRdb kept. Clones are partly lost; checked studies trace under half to an unresolved V gene and leave the rest unexplained. V and J calls and clone size are copied from that table; D and trimming were computed from the DNA. The sample table records about 66,000 clones; around 96% of these occur just once. The ten largest clones add up to approximately 0.95% of the sample. The germline V gene (reference sequence) yields MNHEY for CDR1 and SMNVEV for CDR2. Including the terminal cysteine and phenylalanine, the CDR3 comprises 16 residues. Just CDR3 DNA is preserved here, 48 bases in frame from base 1. Trimming at the junction amounts to 5 bases on V and 5 bases on J, and the germline ends lie 20 bases apart.

This clonotype was sampled from a young man in good health and CMV-seronegative. The sequence joins TRBV27 to TRBJ2-3, and perhaps TRBD1 as D gene, on 5 matching bases. Sequences were obtained from PBMCs. The CDR3 reads as follows: CASSPQQGSTLDTQYF. The nucleotides are TGTGCCAGCAGTCCCCAGCAGGGCTCTACTCTAGATACGCAGTATTTT.